Listed here are 20 T cell receptor beta chains from one sample, sequenced in a study of technical replicates of blood from a few donors. Assay used: immunoSEQ multiplex PCR; TCRdb lists only in-frame clones, some missing. The sample includes 11,000 to 15,000 clones, roughly 84% of them seen just once. Source material: PBMCs. Receptors were obtained from a human donor in good health.

The chain carries TRBV6-6 and TRBJ1-1, with 10 bases that match TRBD1. After removal of 8 bases from V and 3 bases from J, the junction contained 3 bases not matched to a gene. Germline-derived CDR1 and CDR2 are MNHNY and SVGAGI (reference sequence). This CDR3 spans 13 amino acids. The CDR3 nucleotides are TGTGCCAGCGGGACAGGGGCCCACACTGAAGCTTTCTTT. Protein sequence: CASGTGAHTEAFF.

This sequence joins TRBV13 and TRBJ2-5, with 8 bases aligning to TRBD1. The CDR3 is made up of 17 amino acids. Germline-derived CDR1 and CDR2 are PRHDT and FYEKMQ (reference sequence). V lost 5 bases and J lost 7; bases outside the gene matches: 18. The CDR3 here is CASSHSTGGPSGSTQYF. CDR3 DNA: TGTGCCAGCAGCCACTCAACAGGGGGGCCCTCAGGGTCGACCCAGTACTTC.

The chain uses TRBV6-5 and TRBJ1-5; D is unclear. Germline-derived CDR1 and CDR2 are MNHEY and SVGAGI. V gave up 9 bases and J gave up 3 bases, with 18 bases separating them. The CDR3 runs to 15 residues. CDR3 DNA: TGTGCCAGTAGGCTCCAGGCGATGGCCAATCAGCCCCAGCATTTT. This gives the protein CASRLQAMANQPQHF.

The rearrangement links TRBV29-1 to TRBJ2-1, with 10 bases fitting TRBD2. Germline CDR1 reads SQVTM; CDR2 reads ANQGSEA. The V gene end was trimmed by 7 bases and the J gene end by 7 bases; junction bases not matched to a gene: 16. The CDR3 totals 16 residues. The CDR3 is CSAGGDASGSRNEQFF. CDR3 DNA: TGCAGCGCTGGGGGCGATGCTAGCGGGAGCCGTAATGAGCAGTTCTTC.

The chain couples TRBV2 to TRBJ2-7; D is perhaps TRBD2 (6 bases). This CDR3 region has 15 residues. CDR1 is SNHLY and CDR2 is FYNNEI in the germline V gene. Trimming cost V 4 bases and J 5 bases, with 18 bases left between them. DNA for the CDR3: TGTGCCAGCAGTGGCGGGGCACAGACGTATAACGAGCAGTACTTC. Translated, it gives CASSGGAQTYNEQYF.

The chain has TRBV6-1 and TRBJ2-7, with TRBD2 matching 7 bases. The ends lost 3 bases at V and 2 bases at J; junction bases unmatched: 7. CDR1 MNHNS and CDR2 SASEGT come from the germline V gene. The CDR3 spans 15 residues. The CDR3 spells CASSDWGGITYEQYF. The DNA of the CDR3 is TGTGCCAGCAGTGACTGGGGGGGTATCACCTACGAGCAGTACTTC.

V gene TRBV27 combines with J gene TRBJ2-2, with 7 bases matching TRBD2. This CDR3 has 16 residues. Per germline, CDR1 MNHEY and CDR2 SMNVEV (reference sequence). V gave up 2 bases and J gave up 1 base; unmatched junction bases: 4. CDR3 sequence reads: CASSLGGGVNTGELFF. CDR3 sequence (DNA): TGTGCCAGCAGTTTAGGCGGGGGAGTGAACACCGGGGAGCTGTTTTTT.

This sequence joins TRBV7-3 and TRBJ2-5, with no clear D. V lost 2 bases and J 5 bases, leaving 15 bases between the germline ends. This CDR3 region has 15 residues. Germline lookup yields CDR1 SGHTA and CDR2 FQGTGA. CDR3 bases: TGTGCCAGCAGCTTAGCTGTTAGCACCTTGGAGACCCAGTACTTC. Its protein is CASSLAVSTLETQYF. The full variable domain, rest sourced from reference TRBV7-3 and TRBJ2-5, is GAGVSQTPSNKVTEKGKYVELRCDPISGHTALYWYRQSLGQGPEFLIYFQGTGAADDSGLPNDRFFAVRPEGSVSTLKIQRTERGDSAVYLCASSLAVSTLETQYFGPGTRLLVL.

This chain uses TRBV7-9 with TRBJ2-1; 13 nucleotides align to TRBD2. The J segment lost 8 bases and the V segment lost 5 bases, leaving 6 bases of the junction unmatched. The CDR3 is 15 residues long. Germline V gene data show CDR1 as SEHNR and CDR2 as FQNEAQ (reference sequence). For the CDR3, the DNA is TGTGCCAGCAGCGCTACTAGCGGGAGGGTCGATGAGCAGTTCTTC. Translated: CASSATSGRVDEQFF. Complete variable domain (other parts from reference TRBV7-9 and TRBJ2-1): DTGVSQNPRHKITKRGQNVTFRCDPISEHNRLYWYRQTLGQGPEFLTYFQNEAQLEKSRLLSDRFSAERPKGSFSTLEIQRTEQGDSAMYLCASSATSGRVDEQFFGPGTRLTVL.

This clone occurred a few times. The rearrangement links TRBV9 to TRBJ2-1; D possibly corresponds to TRBD2 (5 bases). Germline lookup yields CDR1 SGDLS and CDR2 YYNGEE. The CDR3 contains 16 residues. The V end was cut by 0 bases, the J end by 0 bases, with 10 bases between. The CDR3 DNA reads TGTGCCAGCAGCGTAGGGAGCGGACGCTCCTACAATGAGCAGTTCTTC. Its protein is CASSVGSGRSYNEQFF.

The chain links TRBV6-1 to TRBJ2-6, with unresolved D. V gave up 6 bases and J gave up 1 base, with 10 bases separating them. Germline CDR1 is MNHNS and CDR2 is SASEGT. The CDR3 extends over 15 amino acids. The CDR3 DNA reads as TGTGCCAGCAGATTGAGCCATTCTGGGGCCAACGTCCTGACTTTC. This gives the protein CASRLSHSGANVLTF.

This clone was seen a single time. This chain joins TRBV27 and TRBJ2-1; 8 bases map to TRBD2. CDR3 length: 16 residues. V shed 1 base, J shed 0 bases, and the junction held 2 bases outside the gene matches. CDR1 and CDR2 (germline): MNHEY, SMNVEV (reference sequence). CDR3 in DNA: TGTGCCAGCAGTTTATGGAGCGGGAGCTCCTACAATGAGCAGTTCTTC. The encoded protein is CASSLWSGSSYNEQFF.

This sequence joins TRBV5-1 and TRBJ1-5, with D perhaps TRBD1 (6 bases). The CDR3 is made up of 14 amino acids. CDR1 is SGHRS and CDR2 is YFSETQ in the germline V gene. V lost 4 bases, J lost 0 bases, and 8 bases lay in between. CDR3 loop: CASSPDSSNQPQHF. In DNA, the CDR3 is TGCGCCAGCAGCCCGGACAGTAGCAATCAGCCCCAGCATTTT.

The V gene is TRBV9, the J gene TRBJ2-5; 8 nucleotides match TRBD2. CDR3 length: 16 residues. After removal of 0 bases from V and 11 bases from J, the junction contained 15 bases not matched to a gene. The germline V gene encodes CDR1 SGDLS and CDR2 YYNGEE. The CDR3 bases are TGTGCCAGCAGCGTAGCCGCGGTACTAGCGGATTCATGGCAGTACTTC. Translated: CASSVAAVLADSWQYF.

This clone was observed a single time. The rearrangement links TRBV5-1 to TRBJ2-1; 9 bases match TRBD1. The CDR3 runs 15 residues. Germline CDR1 reads SGHRS; CDR2 reads YFSETQ. Trimming cost V 4 bases and J 8 bases; bases outside gene matches: 10. The CDR3 DNA follows: TGCGCCAGCAGCACTTTACAGGGGGCGGACCATGAGCAGTTCTTC. This codes for CASSTLQGADHEQFF.

This clone occurred once. The V call is TRBV11-3, the J call TRBJ2-5; 10 positions agree with TRBD1. The CDR3 loop spans 15 amino acids. CDR1 is SGHNT, CDR2 YENEEA, per germline. Trimming at V came to 3 bases and at J to 0 bases, leaving 1 base not matched to a gene. For the CDR3, the DNA is TGTGCCAGCAGCTTCGGGACAGGGGACCAAGAGACCCAGTACTTC. This translates into CASSFGTGDQETQYF.

The chain employs TRBV5-1 and TRBJ1-1; a possible D gene is TRBD1 (5 bases). The CDR3 runs to 12 residues. Germline CDR1 SGHRS, CDR2 YFSETQ. V gave up 5 bases and J gave up 11 bases, with 16 bases separating them. This chain's CDR3 is CASSYGQSEAFF. The DNA of the CDR3 is TGCGCCAGCAGTTACGGACAAAGTGAGGCTTTCTTT.

The chain couples TRBV6-1 to TRBJ2-7; TRBD2 matches 8 bases. The germline V gene has CDR1 MNHNS and CDR2 SASEGT. V was clipped by 8 bases and J by 0 bases; unmatched bases: 6. The CDR3 length is 14 residues. CDR3 in amino acids: CASGSGSLSYEQYF. For the CDR3, the DNA is TGTGCCAGCGGGAGCGGGAGCCTCTCCTACGAGCAGTACTTC.

This rearrangement joins TRBV19 to TRBJ2-1; D not certain. The CDR3 runs 11 residues. Germline values: CDR1 LNHDA, CDR2 SQIVND (reference sequence). V gave up 2 bases and J gave up 10 bases, with 6 bases separating them. The DNA for the CDR3 is TGTGCCAGTAGTATATACAGAGAGCAGTTCTTC. It is translated as CASSIYREQFF.

V is TRBV11-2 and J is TRBJ2-5, with D perhaps TRBD2 (6 bases). This CDR3 spans 14 amino acids. The V end lost 3 bases, the J end lost 5 bases, and 13 bases lay between the germline ends. The germline gives CDR1 SGHAT, CDR2 FQNNGV. CDR3 nucleotide sequence: TGTGCCAGCAGCTTGCAACCTAGCGCGGAGACCCAGTACTTC. Its protein is CASSLQPSAETQYF. The full variable domain, its missing parts supplied by reference TRBV11-2 and TRBJ2-5, is EAGVAQSPRYKIIEKRQSVAFWCNPISGHATLYWYQQILGQGPKLLIQFQNNGVVDDSQLPKDRFSAERLKGVDSTLKIQPAKLEDSAVYLCASSLQPSAETQYFGPGTRLLVL.